The next 15 T cell receptor beta chains were all read from a single sample in a study of cytomegalovirus exposure and HLA in healthy donors. The PCR employed 60 Vbeta primers together with 13 Jbeta primers. Sequencing was performed with immunoSEQ multiplex PCR; in TCRdb, only in-frame clones are kept and a portion is missing. Among about 180,000 clones listed, around 80% were seen once. The sample taken for sequencing was PBMCs. The receptors here all came from a woman aged 25-40 years in good health and CMV-seropositive.

This sequence joins TRBV19 and TRBJ2-1; 8 bases match TRBD2. Germline loops: CDR1 LNHDA, CDR2 SQIVND (reference sequence). The length of the CDR3 is 16 residues. Trimming took 5 bases from V and 0 from J; bases not matched to a gene: 6. The CDR3 nucleotides read TGTGCCAGTAGTGACGTTAGCGGGAACTCCTACAATGAGCAGTTCTTC. As protein: CASSDVSGNSYNEQFF.

V gene TRBV30 combines with J gene TRBJ1-1, with 8 bases identical to TRBD1. The ends lost 1 base at V and 5 bases at J; junction bases unmatched: 12. The CDR3 runs 16 residues. The V gene's germline CDR1 is GTSNPN and CDR2 SVGIG (reference sequence). CDR3 sequence reads: CAWSDHLTGGWTEAFF. CDR3 nucleotides: TGTGCCTGGAGTGACCACTTAACAGGGGGGTGGACTGAAGCTTTCTTT.

The rearrangement joins TRBV28 to TRBJ1-1, with D unclear. V lost 5 bases, J lost 3 bases, and 10 bases lay in between. In germline, CDR1 is MDHEN, CDR2 SYDVKM. The CDR3 spans 13 residues. DNA for the CDR3: TGTGCCAGCAGTCGCGACACTTACACTGAAGCTTTCTTT. It translates to CASSRDTYTEAFF.

This clone showed up just once. This chain connects TRBV29-1 to TRBJ2-7, with unresolved D. Deletions cut 8 bases from V and 6 bases from J, with 14 bases between. The CDR3 consists of 11 residues. From germline, CDR1 is SQVTM and CDR2 ANQGSEA. The CDR3 region is CSTEELGEQYF. The CDR3 DNA reads as TGCAGCACTGAGGAGTTGGGCGAGCAGTACTTC.

This clone was detected a few times. The chain uses TRBV20-1 and TRBJ2-1; a possible D gene is TRBD2 (6 bases). Germline V lookup: CDR1 DFQATT, CDR2 SNEGSKA (reference sequence). The CDR3 sequence is 10 residues long. Trimming shortened V by 5 bases and J by 10 bases, and 9 bases separated the two germline ends. The CDR3 bases are TGCAGTGCTCTTCTAGCGGAGCAGTTCTTC. This codes for CSALLAEQFF.

This clone was seen a few times. The chain employs TRBV6-1 and TRBJ1-2, with 7 bases matching TRBD1. The CDR3 totals 14 residues. CDR1 is MNHNS, CDR2 SASEGT, per germline. After removal of 4 bases from V and 5 bases from J, the junction contained 7 bases not matched to a gene. The CDR3 region is CASSVEAGGYGYTF. CDR3 sequence (DNA): TGTGCCAGCAGTGTTGAGGCAGGGGGGTATGGCTACACCTTC.

The table lists this clone with a count of one. CDR3 bases: TGTGCCAGCAGAGATAGGCTTTGGACTAGCGAGAGCACAGATACGCAGTATTTT. Translation: CASRDRLWTSESTDTQYF. The gene calls are TRBV28 and TRBJ2-3; 9 bases are shared with TRBD2. The junction had 13 bases not matched to a gene; V was cut back by 6 bases and J by 0 bases. This CDR3 spans 18 amino acids. CDR1 is MDHEN, CDR2 SYDVKM, per germline.

The chain links TRBV30 to TRBJ1-1, with a weak D call TRBD1 (6 bases). V lost 0 bases and J lost 1, with 15 bases in between. Per germline, CDR1 GTSNPN and CDR2 SVGIG (reference sequence). The CDR3 runs 16 residues. The CDR3 here is CAWSVPGGLGNTEAFF. The CDR3 nucleotides are TGTGCCTGGAGTGTACCGGGGGGGCTAGGGAACACTGAAGCTTTCTTT.

The sample holds a few counts of this clone. The chain uses TRBV5-6 and TRBJ2-2; D not resolved. This CDR3 has 13 amino acids. V lost 0 bases and J 6 bases, leaving 6 bases between the germline ends. CDR1 SGHDT and CDR2 YYEEEE come from the germline V gene. The CDR3: CASSLVRAGELFF. In nucleotides, the CDR3 is TGTGCCAGCAGCTTGGTCCGGGCCGGGGAGCTGTTTTTT.

This clone was detected a few times. The J gene is TRBJ1-1, the V gene TRBV11-3; the D is unclear. Germline assignment: CDR1 SGHNT and CDR2 YENEEA. The CDR3 runs 14 residues. V was clipped by 0 bases and J by 6 bases, with 11 bases between them. In DNA form, the CDR3 reads TGTGCCAGCAGCTTAGATCTTGGTAGCCCTGAAGCTTTCTTT. Protein sequence: CASSLDLGSPEAFF.

This clone turned up a few times. The chain carries TRBV20-1 and TRBJ2-5; D gene ambiguous. Germline V CDR1 and CDR2: DFQATT, SNEGSKA (reference sequence). The germline V and J ends were trimmed by 2 bases and 5 bases, with 6 bases remaining between them. The CDR3 totals 11 residues. As DNA, the CDR3 is TGCAGTGCTAGAATCGTGGAGACCCAGTACTTC. Amino acids: CSARIVETQYF.

This chain uses TRBV11-3 with TRBJ2-7; 8 bases line up with TRBD2. Germline assignment: CDR1 SGHNT and CDR2 YENEEA. The CDR3 is 14 amino acids. Germline trimming cut 1 base from V and 7 bases from J; bases unmatched to any gene: 6. Here the CDR3 DNA reads TGTGCCAGCAGCTTAGGAACTAGCGGCGGGGAGCAGTACTTC. Its protein is CASSLGTSGGEQYF. Using reference TRBV11-3 and TRBJ2-7 for the parts outside the CDR3, the full variable domain is EAGVVQSPRYKIIEKKQPVAFWCNPISGHNTLYWYLQNLGQGPELLIRYENEEAVDDSQLPKDRFSAERLKGVDSTLKIQPAELGDSAVYLCASSLGTSGGEQYFGPGTRLTVT.

The DNA of the CDR3 is TGTGCCAGTAGTATATATGGGACTAGCGGGGTAGCCAAAAACATTCAGTACTTC. As protein: CASSIYGTSGVAKNIQYF. The V and J genes are TRBV19 and TRBJ2-4; 13 nucleotides match TRBD2. CDR3 length: 18 residues. Looked up from germline, CDR1 is LNHDA and CDR2 is SQIVND (reference sequence). The ends lost 2 bases at V and 0 bases at J; junction bases unmatched: 4.

Details on this clone: Distinct nucleotide sequences in the sample also encode this CDR3. The chain joins TRBV30 to TRBJ2-7, with D tentatively TRBD1 (6 bases). Germline assignment: CDR1 GTSNPN and CDR2 SVGIG (reference sequence). The V end lost 0 bases, the J end lost 3 bases, and 6 bases lay between the germline ends. CDR3 size: 12 residues. The CDR3 here is CAWSVQGYEQYF. CDR3 DNA: TGTGCCTGGAGTGTACAGGGCTACGAGCAGTACTTC.

This sequence joins TRBV7-2 and TRBJ2-7; D is perhaps TRBD1 (5 bases). The CDR3 has 14 residues. Germline V gives CDR1 SGHTA, CDR2 FQGNSA. Trimming cost V 5 bases and J 2 bases, with 13 bases left between them. The CDR3 is CASSIREGAYEQYF. CDR3 bases: TGTGCCAGCAGCATCAGGGAAGGCGCCTACGAGCAGTACTTC.